This T cell receptor beta chain stems from a study of T cells in localized non-small cell lung cancer (dated by TCRdb to about 2020). Study-level background: The study examined T cell repertoires in under 300 patients with early-stage NSCLC and compared tumors with uninvolved tumor-adjacent lungs. A mean age of approximately 66 years was recorded for the NSCLC patients, of whom roughly 130 were male and some 100 were female. All 230 or so NSCLC patients in the cohort were treatment-naive and had localized lung tumors that were resected.

Relative to germline, V is missing 5 bases and J is missing 3 bases, with 18 bases of the junction outside any gene match. Measured from the cysteine to the phenylalanine, the CDR3 is 19 residues long. The kept DNA is CDR3 alone, 57 bases in frame from the first base. For CDR1 and CDR2, the germline V gene (reference sequence) lists SEHNR and FQNEAQ. At diagnosis, peripheral blood, uninvolved tumor-adjacent lung and tumor were collected and stored as a combination of fresh-frozen and FFPE material. For TCR repertoire profiling, blood samples were analyzed as peripheral blood mononuclear cells. Findings and caveats that apply to the study as a whole: Because multi-region sequencing of the tumors was not done, intratumor heterogeneity could not be ruled out. A median of about 55 of the top 100 tumor clones were detected in paired uninvolved adjacent lung, and around 30 of these tumor clones were also found among the top 100 clones of the paired uninvolved adjacent lung. Longer overall survival was associated with higher blood T cell density, whereas shorter survival was associated with higher adjacent-lung clonality. Because of the exploratory design, TCR variables were selected using unadjusted p-values without false-discovery rate correction. Uninvolved tumor-adjacent lung showed the highest T cell clonality, higher than tumor, which suggests more focused antigenic responses in the adjacent lung.

TCR beta CDR3 regions were sequenced from DNA using the immunoSEQ Assay. The original methods were these. T cell density was computed as TCR beta template counts normalized to usable DNA estimated by amplifying housekeeping genes. Using the preseqR package, richness was estimated by extrapolating to 120,000 templates for tissue samples and 400,000 templates for PBMC samples. Clonality was taken to be one minus Pielou's evenness. To identify tissue-enriched TCRs, differential abundance testing was run on productive amino-acid clonotypes with a minimum total count of 5 and an alpha of 0.1. Repertoire overlap between compartments was quantified with the Jaccard Index and Morisita Overlap Index. GLIPH grouped TCR beta CDR3s together with public tetramer-defined viral CDR3s, and a viral motif had to include at least three viral sequences and show V-gene enrichment. TCRdb stores this immuneACCESS table with in-frame sequences only. Part of the clones is absent; in the studies checked, under half of the shortfall reflects unresolved V genes, and no reason is known for the rest. V and J calls and clone size are as listed in that table; D and trimming were resolved from the DNA. The sample table records some 25,000 clones; 65% to 85% of these occur just once. The ten largest clones represent about 9.6% of the sample.

About this clone itself: The antigen this receptor binds is unknown. It has no much larger one-base neighbor in the sample; base qualities were not kept.

The specimen comprised peripheral blood, sampled before any cancer treatment. The V and J genes are TRBV7-9 and TRBJ2-1; TRBD2 agrees with 8 junctional bases. The sequence was obtained from a man between 35 and 75 years old with stage III squamous cell lung carcinoma. The CDR3 reads as follows: CASSLIPRPIAGNYNEQFF. The DNA sequence follows: TGTGCCAGCAGCCTCATCCCCCGTCCAATAGCGGGGAACTACAATGAGCAGTTCTTC.